This record concerns one T cell receptor beta chain sequence. Antigen unknown. The primer mix had 60 Vbeta and 13 Jbeta primers. The repertoire was sequenced with immunoSEQ multiplex PCR; TCRdb's copy has only in-frame clones and lacks some. The repertoire holds about 160,000 clones, with around 75% as singletons. Nominally healthy donors provided the samples, though records likely missed some immune exposures. The data derive from a study of cytomegalovirus exposure and HLA in healthy donors. Study information: HLA-typed donors contributed 80 million or so unique TCRs, which were held in an early data release. Study observations and caveats: Apparent HLA restriction characterized most CMV-associated TCR beta chains in a later analysis. Reported performance of the classifier showed diagnosis of cytomegalovirus status with high specificity and sensitivity.

Trimming left V 7 bases short and J 1 base short, with 10 bases between. CDR1 SEHNR and CDR2 FQNEAQ come from the germline V gene (reference sequence). CDR3 size: 14 residues. Sequencing was carried out using PBMCs. This chain joins TRBV7-9 and TRBJ2-2, with D perhaps matching TRBD1 (7 bases). The TCR comes from a female donor in good health and CMV-seronegative. Here the CDR3 reads CASTQGGNTGELFF. CDR3 in DNA: TGTGCCAGCACGCAGGGGGGGAACACCGGGGAGCTGTTTTTT.